The present entry profiles one TCR beta chain with its context. Germline CDR1 SGHDN, CDR2 FVKESK. This CDR3 is 16 amino acids long. V shed 4 bases and J shed 5 bases, with 20 bases lying between them. The method was immunoSEQ multiplex PCR; TCRdb's version includes in-frame clones alone and lacks a portion of them. The table lists roughly 400,000 clones, roughly 87% of them singletons, with roughly 1.9% in the top ten. The source of the sample is a study of blood T cell repertoires in COVID-19. Study background: PBMCs, B-cell-depleted T cells, or T cells were the source of the cDNA or gDNA that made up the material.

Sequencing used PBMCs or T cells enriched from blood (not recorded which). The TCR comes from a woman in her thirties or forties with acute COVID-19. This rearrangement joins TRBV14 to TRBJ2-5, with a tentative D call TRBD2 (5 bases). CDR3 nucleotide sequence: TGTGCCAGCAGCCCGAAAACTAGGAGATCGACCGAGACCCAGTACTTC. As protein: CASSPKTRRSTETQYF.